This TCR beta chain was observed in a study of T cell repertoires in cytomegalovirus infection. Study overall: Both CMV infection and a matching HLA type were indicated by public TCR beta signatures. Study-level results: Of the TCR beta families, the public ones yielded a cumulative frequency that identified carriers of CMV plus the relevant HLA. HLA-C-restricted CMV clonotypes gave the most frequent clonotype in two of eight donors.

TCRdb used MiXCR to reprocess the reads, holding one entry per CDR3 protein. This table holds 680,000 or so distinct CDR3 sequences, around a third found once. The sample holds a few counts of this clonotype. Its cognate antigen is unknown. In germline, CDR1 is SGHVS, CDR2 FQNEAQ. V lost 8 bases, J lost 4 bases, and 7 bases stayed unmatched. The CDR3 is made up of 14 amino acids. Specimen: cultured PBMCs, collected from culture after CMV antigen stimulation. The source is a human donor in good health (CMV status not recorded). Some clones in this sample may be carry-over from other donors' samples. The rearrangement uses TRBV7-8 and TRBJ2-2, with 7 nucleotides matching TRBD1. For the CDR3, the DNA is TGTGCCAGCCGGAAGGGGGCGAGCACCGGGGAGCTGTTTTTT. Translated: CASRKGASTGELFF.